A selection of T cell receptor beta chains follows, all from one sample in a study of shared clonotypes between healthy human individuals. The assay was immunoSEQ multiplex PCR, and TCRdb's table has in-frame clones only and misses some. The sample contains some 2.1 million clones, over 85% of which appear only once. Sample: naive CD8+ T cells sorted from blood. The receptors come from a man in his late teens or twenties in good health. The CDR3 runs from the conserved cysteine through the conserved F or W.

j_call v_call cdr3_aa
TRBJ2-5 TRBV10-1 CASSEGQQETQYF
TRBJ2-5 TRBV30 CAWDSGETQYF
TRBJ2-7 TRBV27 CASSLSQSYEQYF
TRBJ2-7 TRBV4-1 CASSHGLAGLVDEQYF
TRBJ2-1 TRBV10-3 CAITGTSGSHEQFF
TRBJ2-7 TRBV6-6 CASAPETYEQYF
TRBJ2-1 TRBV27 CASSFSAGETYNEQFF
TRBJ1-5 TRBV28 CASSYLSLSAQASNQPQHF
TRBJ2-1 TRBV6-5 CASSYQEYNEQFF
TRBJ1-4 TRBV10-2 CASSERQGAWDEKLFF
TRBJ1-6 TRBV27 CASSNRDIRSPLHF
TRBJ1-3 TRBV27 CASSLSFRYSGNTIYF
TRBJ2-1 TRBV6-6 CASSYSGYEQFF
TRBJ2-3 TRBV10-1 CASSESGATDTQYF
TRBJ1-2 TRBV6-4 CASSDPYYGYTF
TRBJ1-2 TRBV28 CASIRSVQLTNYGYTF
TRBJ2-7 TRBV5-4 CATGTGSFYEQYF
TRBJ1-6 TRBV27 CASSSGQVNSPLHF
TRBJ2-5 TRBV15 CATSVDRVGGVAQYF
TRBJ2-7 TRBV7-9 CASLADWGQLLSEQYF
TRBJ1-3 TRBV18 CASSTGSGNTIYF
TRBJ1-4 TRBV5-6 CASGPLGQGNEKLFF
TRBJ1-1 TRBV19 CASRDSNTEAFF
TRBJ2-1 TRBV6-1 CASSEGQWGSSSYNEQFF
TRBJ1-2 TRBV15 CATSSRRTATNYGYTF
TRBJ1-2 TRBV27 CASSTDLGQGGNYGYTF
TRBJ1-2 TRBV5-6 CASSKDTNNYGYTF
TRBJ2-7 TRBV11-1 CASSAGTGSYEQYF
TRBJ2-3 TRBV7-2 CASSLALSSYASTDTQYF
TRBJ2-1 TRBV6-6 CASSWDRGNEQFF
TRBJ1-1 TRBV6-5 CASRLLGGADTEAFF
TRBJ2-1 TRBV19 CASSVGGENEQFF
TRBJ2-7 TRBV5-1 CASSSDRAGYEQYF
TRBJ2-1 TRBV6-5 CASSYYAYNEQFF
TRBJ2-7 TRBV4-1 CASSQWTGTSYEQYF
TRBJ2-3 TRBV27 CASSRLTSGGPGDTQYF
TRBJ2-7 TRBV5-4 CASSSPTNVYEQYF
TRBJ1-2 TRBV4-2 CASSQDRGDFVYGYTF
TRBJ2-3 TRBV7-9 CASSFPTGGADTQYF
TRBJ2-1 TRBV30 CAWSVVFWGESYNEQFF
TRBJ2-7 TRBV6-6 CASSHDRRFSYEQYF
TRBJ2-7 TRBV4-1 CASSGTASYEQYF
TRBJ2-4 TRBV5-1 CASSLGQDKNIQYF
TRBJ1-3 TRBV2 CASSEGQTGNTIYF
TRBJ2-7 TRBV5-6 CASSAVDRGNTYEQYF
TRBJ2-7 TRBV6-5 CASSYSGTGLYEQYF
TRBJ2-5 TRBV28 CASSLRGARAAETQYF
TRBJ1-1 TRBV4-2 CASSPAGTEAFF
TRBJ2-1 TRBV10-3 CAISRTGPTAYNEQFF
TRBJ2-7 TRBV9 CASSVDGSYEQYF
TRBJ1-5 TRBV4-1 CASSQAGQGIQPQHF
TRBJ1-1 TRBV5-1 CASSRREPPRYTEAFF
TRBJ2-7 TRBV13 CASSLRGEAGGHYEQYF
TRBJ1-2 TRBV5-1 CASSLAENYGYTF